A single sample is the source of the 6 T cell receptor beta chains below, sequenced in a study of T cell repertoires in cytomegalovirus infection (dated by TCRdb to the late 2010s). Sequenced on an Illumina HiSeq 1500. TCRdb passed the public sequencing reads through fastp at Q25 and MiXCR, retaining productive beta sequences. Rows are combined by CDR3 protein, so each entry shows the most common genes and DNA. Here the sample has roughly 350,000 distinct CDR3 sequences; just under 35% occur a single time. Clones ranked in the top ten supply approximately 13% of the sample. The treatment or condition label for this specimen denotes: in vitro stimulation with specific CMV peptide epitopes to enrich CMV-specific T cells. Which antigens these TCRs recognize remains unknown. Material: cultured PBMCs, obtained from culture after CMV antigen stimulation. The receptors were gathered from a human donor in good health (CMV status not recorded). Some clones in this sample may be carry-over from other donors' samples.

The rearrangement uses TRBV7-2 and TRBJ2-7; D possibly uses TRBD1 or TRBD2 (5 bases each). V was trimmed by 5 bases and J by 0 bases, leaving 23 bases between them. CDR1 and CDR2 from the germline V gene are SGHTA and FQGNSA. The CDR3 spans 18 residues. The CDR3 loop is CASSPSLPGAGNSYEQYF. As DNA, the CDR3 is TGTGCCAGCAGCCCATCCCTTCCCGGGGCAGGTAACTCCTACGAGCAGTACTTC.

The chain is built from TRBV9 and TRBJ1-2; TRBD1 agrees at 9 bases. The germline CDR1 and CDR2 sequences are SGDLS and YYNGEE. There are 13 residues in the CDR3. Losses at the gene ends were 3 bases for V and 8 bases for J; bases not matched to a gene: 5. CDR3 in DNA: TGTGCCAGCAGCGCCCGTGGACAGGGGGGCTACACCTTC. This translates into CASSARGQGGYTF.

This clonotype was observed a few times. This rearrangement joins TRBV10-2 to TRBJ2-1, with 7 bases aligning to TRBD1. The CDR3 consists of 14 residues. CDR1 WSHSY and CDR2 SAAADI come from the germline V gene. Losses at the gene ends were 5 bases for V and 5 bases for J; bases not matched to a gene: 6. The CDR3 spells CASSTTGNHNEQFF. The CDR3 DNA sequence: TGCGCCAGCAGTACGACAGGGAATCACAATGAGCAGTTCTTC.

This clonotype came up a few times. The chain has TRBV7-8 and TRBJ2-1; 7 positions match TRBD1. Per the germline V gene, CDR1 is SGHVS and CDR2 is FQNEAQ. After removal of 3 bases from V and 1 base from J, the junction contained 3 bases not matched to a gene. CDR3 length: 15 amino acids. CDR3 in DNA: TGTGCCAGCAGCTTTCGACAGGGTTCCTACAATGAGCAGTTCTTC. Encoded protein: CASSFRQGSYNEQFF.

The chain recombines TRBV5-1 with TRBJ2-1; 13 nucleotides match TRBD2. This CDR3 spans 19 amino acids. CDR1 and CDR2 from the germline V gene are SGHRS and YFSETQ. Trimming removed 2 bases from V and 5 bases from J; junction bases left unmatched: 13. DNA for the CDR3: TGCGCCAGCAGCTTCATCGGGACTAGCGGGGCCGCCGGCGACAATGAGCAGTTCTTC. It yields the protein CASSFIGTSGAAGDNEQFF.

This clonotype was counted only a few times. The V call is TRBV30, the J call TRBJ2-5; TRBD1 might be the D (5 bases). The length of the CDR3 is 15 residues. CDR1 GTSNPN and CDR2 SVGIG come from the germline V gene (reference sequence). Trimming removed 4 bases at V and 5 bases at J, with 20 bases between. The CDR3 loop reads CAWNSKQGVGETQYF. CDR3 DNA sequence: TGTGCCTGGAACTCCAAACAAGGGGTAGGGGAGACCCAGTACTTC.